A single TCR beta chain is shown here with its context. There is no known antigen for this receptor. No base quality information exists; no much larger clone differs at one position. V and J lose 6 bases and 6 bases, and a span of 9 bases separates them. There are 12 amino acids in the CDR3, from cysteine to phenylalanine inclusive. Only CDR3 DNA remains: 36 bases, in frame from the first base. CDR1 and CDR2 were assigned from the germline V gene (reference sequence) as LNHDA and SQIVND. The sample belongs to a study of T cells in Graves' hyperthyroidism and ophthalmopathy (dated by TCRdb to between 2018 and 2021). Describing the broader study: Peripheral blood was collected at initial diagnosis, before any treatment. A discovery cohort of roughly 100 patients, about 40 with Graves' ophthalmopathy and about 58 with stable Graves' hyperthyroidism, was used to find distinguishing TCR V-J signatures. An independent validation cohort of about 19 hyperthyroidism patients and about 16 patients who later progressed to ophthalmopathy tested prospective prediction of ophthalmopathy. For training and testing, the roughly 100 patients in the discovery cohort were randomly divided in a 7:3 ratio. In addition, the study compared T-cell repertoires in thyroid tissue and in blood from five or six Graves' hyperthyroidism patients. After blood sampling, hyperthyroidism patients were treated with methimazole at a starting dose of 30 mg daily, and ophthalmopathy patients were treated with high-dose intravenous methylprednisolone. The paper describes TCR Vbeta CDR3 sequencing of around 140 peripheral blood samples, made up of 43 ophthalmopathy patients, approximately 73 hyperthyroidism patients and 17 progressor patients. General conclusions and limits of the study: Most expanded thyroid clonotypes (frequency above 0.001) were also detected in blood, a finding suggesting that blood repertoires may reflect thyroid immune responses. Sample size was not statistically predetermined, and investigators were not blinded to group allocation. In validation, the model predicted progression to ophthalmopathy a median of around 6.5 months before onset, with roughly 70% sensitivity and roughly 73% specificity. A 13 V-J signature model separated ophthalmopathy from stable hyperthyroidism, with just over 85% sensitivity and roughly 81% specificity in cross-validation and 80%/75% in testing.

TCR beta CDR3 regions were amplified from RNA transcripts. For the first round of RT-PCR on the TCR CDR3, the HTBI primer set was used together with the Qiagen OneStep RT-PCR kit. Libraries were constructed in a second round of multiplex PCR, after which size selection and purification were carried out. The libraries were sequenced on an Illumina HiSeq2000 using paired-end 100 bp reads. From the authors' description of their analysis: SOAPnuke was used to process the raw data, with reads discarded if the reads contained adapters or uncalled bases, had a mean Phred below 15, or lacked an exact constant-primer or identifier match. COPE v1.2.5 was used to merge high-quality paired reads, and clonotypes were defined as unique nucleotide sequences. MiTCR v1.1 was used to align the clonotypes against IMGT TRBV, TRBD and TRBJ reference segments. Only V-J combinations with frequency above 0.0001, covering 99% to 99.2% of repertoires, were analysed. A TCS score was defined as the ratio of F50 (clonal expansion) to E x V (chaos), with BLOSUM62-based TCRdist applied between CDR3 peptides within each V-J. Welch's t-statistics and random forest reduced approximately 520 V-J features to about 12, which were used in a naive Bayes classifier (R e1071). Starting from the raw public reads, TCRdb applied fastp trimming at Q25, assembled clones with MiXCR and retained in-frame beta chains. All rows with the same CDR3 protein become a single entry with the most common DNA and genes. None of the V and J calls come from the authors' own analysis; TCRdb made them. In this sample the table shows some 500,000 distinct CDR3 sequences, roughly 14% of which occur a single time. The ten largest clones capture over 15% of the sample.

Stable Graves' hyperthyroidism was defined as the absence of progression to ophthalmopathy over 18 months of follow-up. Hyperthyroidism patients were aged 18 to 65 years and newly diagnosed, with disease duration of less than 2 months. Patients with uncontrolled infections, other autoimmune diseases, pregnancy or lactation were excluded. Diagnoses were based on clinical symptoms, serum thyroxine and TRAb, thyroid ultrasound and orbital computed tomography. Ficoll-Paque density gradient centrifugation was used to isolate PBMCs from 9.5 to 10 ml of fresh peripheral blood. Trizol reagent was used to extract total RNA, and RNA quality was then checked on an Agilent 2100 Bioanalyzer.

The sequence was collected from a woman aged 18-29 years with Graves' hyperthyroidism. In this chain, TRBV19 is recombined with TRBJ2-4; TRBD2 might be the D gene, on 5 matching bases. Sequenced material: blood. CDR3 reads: CASRGSRNIQYF. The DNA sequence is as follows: TGTGCCAGTAGAGGGAGCCGAAACATTCAGTACTTC. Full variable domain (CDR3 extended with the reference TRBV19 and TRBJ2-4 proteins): DGGITQSPKYLFRKEGQNVTLSCEQNLNHDAMYWYRQDPGQGLRLIYYSQIVNDFQKGDIAEGYSVSREKKESFPLTVTSAQKNPTAFYLCASRGSRNIQYFGAGTRLSVL.